The rows below give T cell receptor beta chains drawn from one sample of a study of Ad26.COV2.S vaccination and SARS-CoV-2 variants. Using immunoSEQ multiplex PCR, the repertoire was profiled, and TCRdb retains in-frame clones only, with some absent. This sample carries about 420,000 clones, approximately 87% of them seen once, and the ten largest clones take approximately 4%. Here the sequenced sample was peripheral blood, taken in a trial of Ad26.COV2.S vaccine versus placebo. These TCRs come from a person aged 18-65 years who received the Ad26.COV2.S COVID-19 vaccine or a placebo. Both conserved end residues are part of each CDR3. D genes are given only for firm matches. A row's size may be missing; if present it is once, few, many or a size class.

NA,TRBJ2-3,NA,TRBV5-1,TGCGCCAGCAGCTTGGGGGGCAGAGGTCCCACAGATACGCAGTATTTT,CASSLGGRGPTDTQYF
NA,TRBJ2-7,NA,TRBV18,TGTGCCAGCTCACAGAGGGGGAGGGATAGTTCCTACGAGCAGTACTTC,CASSQRGRDSSYEQYF
NA,TRBJ1-2,TRBD1,TRBV28,TGTGCCAGCAGTTACCTGGACAGGGAGGGTGGCTACACCTTC,CASSYLDREGGYTF
NA,TRBJ1-1,NA,TRBV27,TGTGCCAGCAGTCGGACAGCCTTGAACACTGAAGCTTTCTTT,CASSRTALNTEAFF
NA,TRBJ1-6,NA,TRBV18,TGTGCCAGCTCACCTGTTCTGGGTTCGAATTCACCCCTCCACTTT,CASSPVLGSNSPLHF
NA,TRBJ2-5,NA,TRBV2,TGTGCCAGCAGGGGGGGACTTCACCAAGAGACCCAGTACTTC,CASRGGLHQETQYF
NA,TRBJ2-3,NA,TRBV5-1,TGCGCCAGCAGTAGCGTCAGCACAGATACGCAGTATTTT,CASSSVSTDTQYF
NA,TRBJ1-6,NA,TRBV9,TGTGCCAGCAGCCCCCACTCGAGTTCACCCCTCCACTTT,CASSPHSSSPLHF
NA,TRBJ1-1,NA,TRBV7-9,TGTGCCAGCAGCTTAGATATAGGGTGGAACACTGAAGCTTTCTTT,CASSLDIGWNTEAFF
NA,TRBJ1-1,NA,TRBV19,TGTGCCAGTAGATACCGCGGCCAGGCGAACACTGAAGCTTTCTTT,CASRYRGQANTEAFF
NA,TRBJ2-1,TRBD1,TRBV19,TGTGCCAGCCGGACAGGATCCTCCTACAATGAGCAGTTCTTC,CASRTGSSYNEQFF
NA,TRBJ1-2,NA,TRBV10-3,TGTGCCATCGGAGGTCCACCTAACGGTGGCTACACCTTC,CAIGGPPNGGYTF
NA,TRBJ2-7,TRBD1,TRBV18,TGTGCCAGCTCACCACCCCAGGGGGCTTCGAGATACGAGCAGTACTTC,CASSPPQGASRYEQYF
NA,TRBJ2-5,TRBD1,TRBV4-1,TGCGCCAGCAGCCAAGATGGGACAGTCCAAGAGACCCAGTACTTC,CASSQDGTVQETQYF
NA,TRBJ2-7,NA,TRBV25-1,TGTGCCAGCCCAACCGAGAACCCGGGTTGTCGGGTCGCCTACGAGCAGTACTTC,CASPTENPGCRVAYEQYF
NA,TRBJ2-5,NA,TRBV3-1/TRBV3-2,TGTGCCAGCAGCCAAGCAGCTTTCCAAGAGACCCAGTACTTC,CASSQAAFQETQYF
NA,TRBJ2-7,NA,TRBV10-3,TGTGCCATCAGTGATGTAACAACGAGCTACGAGCAGTACTTC,CAISDVTTSYEQYF
NA,TRBJ2-2,NA,TRBV5-5,TGTGCCAGCAGCTTGGCCCCGCCCGGGGGGCTATCCACCGGGGAGCTGTTTTTT,CASSLAPPGGLSTGELFF
NA,TRBJ2-7,NA,TRBV27,TGTGCCAGCAGTCATGTACCGGGACGGACCTACGAGCAGTACTTC,CASSHVPGRTYEQYF
NA,TRBJ2-3,NA,TRBV30,TGTGCCTGCCAGGGGCAGGGAGATACGCAGTATTTT,CACQGQGDTQYF
NA,TRBJ2-1,TRBD2,TRBV9,TGTGCCAGCAGCGGGACTAGCGGGCGGAGATACAATGAGCAGTTCTTC,CASSGTSGRRYNEQFF
NA,TRBJ1-4,TRBD1,TRBV6-6,TGTGCCAGCAGTTCCGGGACAGGGACAAGTAATGAAAAACTGTTTTTT,CASSSGTGTSNEKLFF
NA,TRBJ2-6,TRBD1,TRBV4-1,TGCGCCAGCAGCCAAGGCTACCCTCTCGACAGGGTGAGCTCTGGGGCCAACGTCCTGACTTTC,CASSQGYPLDRVSSGANVLTF
once,TRBJ1-1,TRBD1,TRBV28,TGTGCCAGCCGCGAGACAGGGATGAACACTGAAGCTTTCTTT,CASRETGMNTEAFF
NA,TRBJ1-4,NA,TRBV19,TGTGCCAGTAGTATGGGAAGTTCCAACGGGGGTGAAAAACTGTTTTTT,CASSMGSSNGGEKLFF
once,TRBJ1-1,NA,TRBV12-3/TRBV12-4,TGTGCCAGCAGGCCGGGACAGAACACTGAAGCTTTCTTT,CASRPGQNTEAFF
NA,TRBJ2-2,NA,TRBV12-3/TRBV12-4,TGTGCCAGCACCCTGAACCGGGAGCTGTTTTTT,CASTLNRELFF
NA,TRBJ1-6,NA,TRBV5-4,TGTGCCAGCAGCGGCGTGGGGTATAATTCACCCCTCCACTTT,CASSGVGYNSPLHF
NA,TRBJ1-5,NA,TRBV19,TGTGCCAGTAGTATAGGCAGGCAAAGCAATCAGCCCCAGCATTTT,CASSIGRQSNQPQHF
once,TRBJ2-1,TRBD2,TRBV7-2,TGTGCCAGCAGCTCGGGGGGGAGGCGCCCTCATGAGCAGTTCTTC,CASSSGGRRPHEQFF
NA,TRBJ2-7,NA,TRBV4-1,TGCGCCAGCAGCCCTGGGACTGTCTACGAGCAGTACTTC,CASSPGTVYEQYF
NA,TRBJ2-7,NA,TRBV11-2,TGTGCCAGCAGCTCGGGTCCGAACTACGAGCAGTACTTC,CASSSGPNYEQYF
NA,TRBJ2-7,TRBD2,TRBV5-1,TGCGCCAGCAGCTTGCAACTAGCGGGGGGCGAGCAGTACTTC,CASSLQLAGGEQYF
NA,TRBJ2-3,NA,TRBV19,TGTGCCAGTAGTATAACGGGGAGGCGAGATACGCAGTATTTT,CASSITGRRDTQYF
NA,TRBJ2-2,NA,TRBV4-3,TGCGCCAGCAGCCAAATGTTCGGCACCGGGGAGCTGTTTTTT,CASSQMFGTGELFF
NA,TRBJ2-3,NA,TRBV6-5,TGTGCCAGCAGACGTGGACTGTACAGCACAGATACGCAGTATTTT,CASRRGLYSTDTQYF
NA,TRBJ2-5,NA,TRBV11-2,TGTGCCAGCAGCCAGACTCAGGGGATCGGAGAGACCCAGTACTTC,CASSQTQGIGETQYF
NA,TRBJ1-5,NA,TRBV9,TGTGCCAGCAGCCCCGCTGGGGGGCGGAATCAGCCCCAGCATTTT,CASSPAGGRNQPQHF
NA,TRBJ2-3,NA,TRBV28,TGTGCCAGCAGTTTATGGGGTGGGGGCAGGCGCACAGATACGCAGTATTTT,CASSLWGGGRRTDTQYF
NA,TRBJ1-2,NA,TRBV5-6,TGTGCCAGCAGCTTCATCACCTATGGCTACACCTTC,CASSFITYGYTF
NA,TRBJ2-1,NA,TRBV19,TGTGCCAGTAGTATTCCGGACGGCAAACCCTACAATGAGCAGTTCTTC,CASSIPDGKPYNEQFF
NA,TRBJ2-7,NA,TRBV6-1,TGTGCCAGCAGTGAAGCGCGGTGGGCCAAACCGGGCCACGAGCAGTACTTC,CASSEARWAKPGHEQYF
NA,TRBJ1-4,TRBD1,TRBV15,TGTGCCACCTTAGACAGGGGAGCAACTAATGAAAAACTGTTTTTT,CATLDRGATNEKLFF
NA,TRBJ1-5,NA,TRBV19,TGTGCCAGTAGTATCACCGGGAACAATTATAGCAATCAGCCCCAGCATTTT,CASSITGNNYSNQPQHF
NA,TRBJ1-1,NA,TRBV29-1,TGCAGCGGAGAAGAGGGAGTTGGAACTGAAGCTTTCTTT,CSGEEGVGTEAFF
NA,TRBJ1-5,NA,TRBV19,TGTGCCACCAAAGATAATAGCAATCAGCCCCAGCATTTT,CATKDNSNQPQHF
NA,TRBJ2-3,TRBD2,TRBV4-1,TGCGCCAGCAGCCAGAGGACTAGCGGGGTCTACCAGACTCATACGCAGTATTTT,CASSQRTSGVYQTHTQYF
NA,TRBJ1-2,NA,TRBV23-1,TGCGCCAGCAGTCAATCGCCAATCCGCTTAGAAGTGGACTATGGCTACACCTTC,CASSQSPIRLEVDYGYTF
NA,TRBJ1-6,NA,TRBV7-2,TGTGCCAGCAGCTTAGCGGCAGGGAGGGGGTCGGCCCTCCACTTT,CASSLAAGRGSALHF
NA,TRBJ2-4,NA,TRBV3-1/TRBV3-2,TGTGCCAGCAGCCTAAGAGGGGGGAACATTCAGTACTTC,CASSLRGGNIQYF
NA,TRBJ2-2,NA,TRBV6-5,TGTGCCAGCACCACGACAGCAAACACCGGGGAGCTGTTTTTT,CASTTTANTGELFF
NA,TRBJ2-5,NA,TRBV15,TGTGCCACCAGCAGAGGGGTTTGGGGACGGCAAGAGACCCAGTACTTC,CATSRGVWGRQETQYF
NA,TRBJ2-7,NA,TRBV28,TGTGCCAGCAAGCCCCTCAGTTTACCCTACGAGCAGTACTTC,CASKPLSLPYEQYF
NA,TRBJ2-1,TRBD2,TRBV4-1,TGCGCCAGCAGCCAAGTTAGGGCGGGGGGGCCTCGGAATGAGCAGTTCTTC,CASSQVRAGGPRNEQFF